This section outlines one T cell receptor beta chain sequence together with its context. Antigen: not known. This record comes from a study of cytomegalovirus exposure and HLA in healthy donors. General study points: An apparent linkage of common viral pathogens to several of the most significant clusters emerged in a later analysis. Exclusion applied to some V segments, including TRBV6-2 and TRBV6-3, as they were indistinguishable.

CDR3 length: 14 residues. V gave up 5 bases and J gave up 7 bases, with 18 bases separating them. CDR1 is MNHEY and CDR2 is SMNVEV in the germline V gene (reference sequence). The PCR was carried out with 60 Vbeta primers and 13 Jbeta primers. Clones were sequenced by immunoSEQ multiplex PCR, and TCRdb holds only the in-frame ones, with some missing. The table has tens of thousands of clones, about 72% seen once. The chain has TRBV27 and TRBJ2-7, with a weak D call TRBD2 (5 bases). Sequencing was performed on PBMCs. This TCR came from a man aged 50 to 60 in good health and CMV-seropositive. The CDR3 nucleotides read TGTGCCAGCAGTCCGACGCTTGGACGGAGGGAGCAGTACTTC. This translates into CASSPTLGRREQYF.